This T cell receptor (beta chain) was sequenced during a study of OX40 agonist ivuxolimab in advanced cancers. General observations from the study: Dose levels from 0.1 to 3.0 mg/kg saw CD4+ and CD8+ blood T cells expand clonally by week 6.

This CDR3 is 12 amino acids long. Germline CDR1 is SNHLY and CDR2 is FYNNEI. Trimming cost V 6 bases and J 0 bases, with 6 bases left between them. Method: immunoSEQ multiplex PCR; TCRdb's copy keeps in-frame clones and lacks some. The sample consists of about 55,000 clones, around 85% of them appearing once. Comments on this clone: Its antigen is unidentified.

This clonotype was obtained from an adult with an advanced solid tumor such as melanoma, head and neck, liver or kidney cancer. The specimen was CD4+ or CD8+ T cells sorted from blood, collected in a trial of the OX40 agonist ivuxolimab. V gene TRBV2 combines with J gene TRBJ2-7; D gene ambiguous. Written as DNA, the CDR3 is TGTGCCAGCAGGCCCGACTCCTACGAGCAGTACTTC. Protein product: CASRPDSYEQYF.